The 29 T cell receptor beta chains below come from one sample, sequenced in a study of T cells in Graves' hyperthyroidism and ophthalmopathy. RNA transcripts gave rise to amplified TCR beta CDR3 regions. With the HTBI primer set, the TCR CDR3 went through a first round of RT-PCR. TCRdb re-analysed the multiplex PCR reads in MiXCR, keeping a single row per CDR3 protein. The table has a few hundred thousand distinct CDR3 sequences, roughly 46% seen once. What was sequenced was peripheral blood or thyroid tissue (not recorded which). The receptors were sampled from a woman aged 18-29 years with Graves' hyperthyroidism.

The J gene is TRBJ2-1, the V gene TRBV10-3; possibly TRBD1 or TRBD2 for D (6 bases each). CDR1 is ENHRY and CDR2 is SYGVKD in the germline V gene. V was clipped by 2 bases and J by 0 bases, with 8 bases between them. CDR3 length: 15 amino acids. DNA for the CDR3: TGTGCCATCAGTGAGGGGGGGCTCTCCTACAATGAGCAGTTCTTC. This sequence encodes CAISEGGLSYNEQFF.

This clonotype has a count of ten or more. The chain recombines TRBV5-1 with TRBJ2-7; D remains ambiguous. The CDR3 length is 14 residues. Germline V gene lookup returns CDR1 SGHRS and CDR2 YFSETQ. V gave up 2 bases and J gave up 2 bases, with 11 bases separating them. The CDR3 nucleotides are TGCGCCAGCAGCTTAGACTCAACAACCTACGAGCAGTACTTC. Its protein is CASSLDSTTYEQYF.

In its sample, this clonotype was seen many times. The CDR3 here is CSAPGISGLSYEQYF. In DNA form, the CDR3 reads TGCAGTGCTCCAGGGATTAGCGGGCTTTCCTACGAGCAGTACTTC. The V gene is TRBV20-1, the J gene TRBJ2-7; 7 bases match TRBD2. The CDR3 is 15 amino acids. CDR1 is DFQATT, CDR2 SNEGSKA, per germline (reference sequence). J lost 1 base, V lost 5 bases, and 11 bases had no gene match.

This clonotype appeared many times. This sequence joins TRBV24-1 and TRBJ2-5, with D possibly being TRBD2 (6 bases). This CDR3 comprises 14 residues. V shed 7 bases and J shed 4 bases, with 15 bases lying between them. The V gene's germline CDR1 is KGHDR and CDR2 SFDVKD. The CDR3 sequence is CATSDSRRVETQYF. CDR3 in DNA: TGTGCCACCAGCGACAGCCGGAGGGTAGAGACCCAGTACTTC.

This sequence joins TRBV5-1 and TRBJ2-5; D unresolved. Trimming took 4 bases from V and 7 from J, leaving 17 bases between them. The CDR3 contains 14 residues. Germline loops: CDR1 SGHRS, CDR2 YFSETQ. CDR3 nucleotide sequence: TGCGCCAGCAGCCCCCTACCGGACGGTGCGACCCAGTACTTC. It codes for CASSPLPDGATQYF.

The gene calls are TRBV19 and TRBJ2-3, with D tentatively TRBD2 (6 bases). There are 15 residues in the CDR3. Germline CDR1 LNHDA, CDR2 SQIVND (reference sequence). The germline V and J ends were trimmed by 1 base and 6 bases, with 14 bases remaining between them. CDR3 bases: TGTGCCAGTAGTATAGCTCTAGCGATCTTGGATACGCAGTATTTT. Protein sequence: CASSIALAILDTQYF.

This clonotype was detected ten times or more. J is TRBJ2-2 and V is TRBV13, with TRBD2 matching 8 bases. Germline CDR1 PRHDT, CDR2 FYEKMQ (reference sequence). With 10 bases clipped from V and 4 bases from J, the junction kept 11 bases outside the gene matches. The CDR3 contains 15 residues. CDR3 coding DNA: TGTGCCATCAACCCGGGGACTAGTGCCACCGGGGAGCTGTTTTTT. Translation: CAINPGTSATGELFF.

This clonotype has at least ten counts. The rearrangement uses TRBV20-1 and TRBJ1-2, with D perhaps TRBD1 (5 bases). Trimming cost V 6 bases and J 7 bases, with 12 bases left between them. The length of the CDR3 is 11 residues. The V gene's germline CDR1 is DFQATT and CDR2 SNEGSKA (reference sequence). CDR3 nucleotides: TGCAGTGCCGGGGGGTTGAGTGGCTACACCTTC. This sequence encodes CSAGGLSGYTF.

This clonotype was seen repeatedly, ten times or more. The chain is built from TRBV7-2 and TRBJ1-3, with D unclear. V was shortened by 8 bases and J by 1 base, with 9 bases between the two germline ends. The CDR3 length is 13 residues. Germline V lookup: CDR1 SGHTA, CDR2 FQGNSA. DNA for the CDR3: TGTGCCAGCGTCTTGGTTTCTGGAAACACCATATATTTT. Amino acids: CASVLVSGNTIYF.

CDR3 in amino acids: CASTGGPSGANVLTF. In DNA form, the CDR3 reads TGTGCCAGCACCGGGGGTCCCTCTGGGGCCAACGTCCTGACTTTC. The J gene is TRBJ2-6, the V gene TRBV2, with D maybe TRBD2 (6 bases). V was trimmed by 7 bases and J by 0 bases, leaving 10 bases between them. The germline V gene has CDR1 SNHLY and CDR2 FYNNEI. This CDR3 has 15 amino acids. Together with reference TRBV2 and TRBJ2-6, the CDR3 gives the full variable domain: EPEVTQTPSHQVTQMGQEVILRCVPISNHLYFYWYRQILGQKVEFLVSFYNNEISEKSEIFDDQFSVERPDGSNFTLKIRSTKLEDSAMYFCASTGGPSGANVLTFGAGSRLTVL.

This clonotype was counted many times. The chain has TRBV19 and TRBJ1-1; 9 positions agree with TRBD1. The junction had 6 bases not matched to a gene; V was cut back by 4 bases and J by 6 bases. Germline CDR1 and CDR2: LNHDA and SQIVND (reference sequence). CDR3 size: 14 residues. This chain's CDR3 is CASSTGTGRSEAFF. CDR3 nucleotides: TGTGCCAGTAGTACCGGGACAGGGCGGTCTGAAGCTTTCTTT.

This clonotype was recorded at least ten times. Here the CDR3 reads CASSQLLGASGANVLTF. The CDR3 nucleotides are TGTGCCAGCAGCCAGTTACTAGGAGCCTCTGGGGCCAACGTCCTGACTTTC. V and J are TRBV14 and TRBJ2-6, with a possible D match to TRBD2 (5 bases). Per germline, CDR1 SGHDN and CDR2 FVKESK. V was shortened by 3 bases and J by 0 bases, with 12 bases between the two germline ends. The CDR3 has 17 amino acids.

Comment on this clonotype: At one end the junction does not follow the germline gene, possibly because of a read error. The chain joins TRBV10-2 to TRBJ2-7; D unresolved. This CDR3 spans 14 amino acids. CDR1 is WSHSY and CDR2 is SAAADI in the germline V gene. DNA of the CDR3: TGTGCCAGCAGTGATGCTAGGCTCCTCTACGAGCAGTACTTC. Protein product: CASSDARLLYEQYF.

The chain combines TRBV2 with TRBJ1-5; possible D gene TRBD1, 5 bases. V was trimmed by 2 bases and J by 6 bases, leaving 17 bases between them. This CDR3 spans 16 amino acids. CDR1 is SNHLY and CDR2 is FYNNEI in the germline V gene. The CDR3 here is CASSELADLGAQPQHF. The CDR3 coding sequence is TGTGCCAGCAGTGAACTAGCGGACCTAGGGGCTCAGCCCCAGCATTTT.

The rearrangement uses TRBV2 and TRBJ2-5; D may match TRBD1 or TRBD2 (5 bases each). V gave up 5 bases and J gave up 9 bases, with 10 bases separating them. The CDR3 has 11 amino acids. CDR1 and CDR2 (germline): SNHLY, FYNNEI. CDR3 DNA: TGTGCCAGCAGTAGCAGAGGGGCCCAGTACTTC. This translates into CASSSRGAQYF.

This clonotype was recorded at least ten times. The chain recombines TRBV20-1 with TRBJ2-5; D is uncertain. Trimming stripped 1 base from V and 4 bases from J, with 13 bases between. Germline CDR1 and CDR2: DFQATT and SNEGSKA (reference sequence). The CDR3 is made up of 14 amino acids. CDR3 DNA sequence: TGCAGTGCTAGAGGCGTAGGCGGACCAGAGACCCAGTACTTC. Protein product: CSARGVGGPETQYF.

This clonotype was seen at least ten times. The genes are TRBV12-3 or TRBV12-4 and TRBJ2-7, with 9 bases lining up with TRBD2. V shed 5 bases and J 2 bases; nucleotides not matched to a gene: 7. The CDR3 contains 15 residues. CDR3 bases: TGTGCCAGCAGTAATAGCGGGAGCTCTCCCTACGAGCAGTACTTC. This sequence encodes CASSNSGSSPYEQYF.

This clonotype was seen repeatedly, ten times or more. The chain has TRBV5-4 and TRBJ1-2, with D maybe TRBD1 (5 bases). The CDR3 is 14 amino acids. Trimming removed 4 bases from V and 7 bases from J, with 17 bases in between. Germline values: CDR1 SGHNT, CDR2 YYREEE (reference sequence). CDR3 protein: CASSTPGLRGGYTF. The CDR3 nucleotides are TGTGCCAGCAGCACTCCGGGGCTCCGGGGTGGCTACACCTTC.

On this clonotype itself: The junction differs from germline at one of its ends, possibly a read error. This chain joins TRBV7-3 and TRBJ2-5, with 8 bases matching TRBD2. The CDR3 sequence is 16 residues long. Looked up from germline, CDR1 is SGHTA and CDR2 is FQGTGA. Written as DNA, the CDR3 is TGTGCCATCAGCCCCGAGGAGGGGAGCGGGGGAGAGACCCAGTACTTC. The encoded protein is CAISPEEGSGGETQYF.

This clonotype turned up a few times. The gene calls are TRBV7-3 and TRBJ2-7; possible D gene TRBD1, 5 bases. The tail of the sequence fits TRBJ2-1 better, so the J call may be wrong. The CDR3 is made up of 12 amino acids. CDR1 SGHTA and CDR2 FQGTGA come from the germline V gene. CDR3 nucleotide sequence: TGTGCCAGCAGCTTTCAGGGCAATGAGCAGTTCTTC. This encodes CASSFQGNEQFF.

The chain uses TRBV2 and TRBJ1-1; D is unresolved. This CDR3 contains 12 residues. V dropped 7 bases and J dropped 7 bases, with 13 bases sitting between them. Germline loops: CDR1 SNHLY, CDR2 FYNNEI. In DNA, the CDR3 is TGTGCCAGCACCAAGGGAGGAGTTGAAGCTTTCTTT. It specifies CASTKGGVEAFF.

CDR3 DNA: TGTGCCAGTCGAGGTGGGGGAGAGACCCAGTACTTC. It yields the protein CASRGGGETQYF. This chain uses TRBV24-1 with TRBJ2-5; perhaps D is TRBD1 or TRBD2 (5 bases each). This CDR3 region has 12 residues. V was trimmed by 11 bases and J by 4 bases, leaving 13 bases between them. CDR1 is KGHDR, CDR2 SFDVKD, per germline.

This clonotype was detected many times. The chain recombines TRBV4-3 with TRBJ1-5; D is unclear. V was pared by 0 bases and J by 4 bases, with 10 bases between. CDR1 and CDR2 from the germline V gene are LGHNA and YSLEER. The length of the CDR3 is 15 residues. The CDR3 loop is CASSQEARNNQPQHF. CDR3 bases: TGCGCCAGCAGCCAAGAAGCCAGAAATAATCAGCCCCAGCATTTT.

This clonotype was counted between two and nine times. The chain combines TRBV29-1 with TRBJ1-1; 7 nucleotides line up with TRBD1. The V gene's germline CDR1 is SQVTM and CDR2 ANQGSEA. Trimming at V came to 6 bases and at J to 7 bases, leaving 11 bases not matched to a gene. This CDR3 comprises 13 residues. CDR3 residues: CSVRQGLGGEAFF. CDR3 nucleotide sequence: TGCAGCGTCCGACAGGGCTTGGGGGGTGAAGCTTTCTTT.

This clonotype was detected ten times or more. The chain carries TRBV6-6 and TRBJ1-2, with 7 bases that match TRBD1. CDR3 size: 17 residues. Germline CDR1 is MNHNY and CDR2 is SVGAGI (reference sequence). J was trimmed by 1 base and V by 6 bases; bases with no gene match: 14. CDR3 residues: CASRGLDGTDNNYGYTF. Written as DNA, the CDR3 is TGTGCCAGCAGGGGGCTCGACGGGACAGACAATAACTATGGCTACACCTTC.

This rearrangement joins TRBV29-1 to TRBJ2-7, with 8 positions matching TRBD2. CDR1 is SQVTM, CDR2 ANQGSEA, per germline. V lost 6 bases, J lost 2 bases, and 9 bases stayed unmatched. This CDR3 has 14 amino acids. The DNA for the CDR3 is TGCAGCGTGAGGAAGCGGGAGAGGACCTACGAGCAGTACTTC. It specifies CSVRKRERTYEQYF.

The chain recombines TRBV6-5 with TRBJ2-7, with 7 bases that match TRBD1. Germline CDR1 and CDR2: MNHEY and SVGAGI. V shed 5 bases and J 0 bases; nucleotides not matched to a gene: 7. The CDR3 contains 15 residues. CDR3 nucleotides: TGTGCCAGCAGTGTTACAGGGGCCTACTCCTACGAGCAGTACTTC. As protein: CASSVTGAYSYEQYF.

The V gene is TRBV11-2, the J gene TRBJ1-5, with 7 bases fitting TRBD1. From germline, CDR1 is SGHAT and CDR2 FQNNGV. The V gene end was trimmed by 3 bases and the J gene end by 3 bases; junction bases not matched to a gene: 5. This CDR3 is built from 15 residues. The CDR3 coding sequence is TGTGCCAGCAGCTTGGGACAGACCAACAATCAGCCCCAGCATTTT. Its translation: CASSLGQTNNQPQHF. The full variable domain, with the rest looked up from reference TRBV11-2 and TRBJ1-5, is EAGVAQSPRYKIIEKRQSVAFWCNPISGHATLYWYQQILGQGPKLLIQFQNNGVVDDSQLPKDRFSAERLKGVDSTLKIQPAKLEDSAVYLCASSLGQTNNQPQHFGDGTRLSIL.

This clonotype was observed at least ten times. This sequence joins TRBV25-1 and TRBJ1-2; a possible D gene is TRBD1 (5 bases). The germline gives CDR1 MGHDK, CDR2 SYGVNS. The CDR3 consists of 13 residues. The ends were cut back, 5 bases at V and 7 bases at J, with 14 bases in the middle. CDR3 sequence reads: CASSSRQGGGYTF. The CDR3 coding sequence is TGTGCCAGCAGTAGTCGGCAGGGTGGTGGCTACACCTTC.